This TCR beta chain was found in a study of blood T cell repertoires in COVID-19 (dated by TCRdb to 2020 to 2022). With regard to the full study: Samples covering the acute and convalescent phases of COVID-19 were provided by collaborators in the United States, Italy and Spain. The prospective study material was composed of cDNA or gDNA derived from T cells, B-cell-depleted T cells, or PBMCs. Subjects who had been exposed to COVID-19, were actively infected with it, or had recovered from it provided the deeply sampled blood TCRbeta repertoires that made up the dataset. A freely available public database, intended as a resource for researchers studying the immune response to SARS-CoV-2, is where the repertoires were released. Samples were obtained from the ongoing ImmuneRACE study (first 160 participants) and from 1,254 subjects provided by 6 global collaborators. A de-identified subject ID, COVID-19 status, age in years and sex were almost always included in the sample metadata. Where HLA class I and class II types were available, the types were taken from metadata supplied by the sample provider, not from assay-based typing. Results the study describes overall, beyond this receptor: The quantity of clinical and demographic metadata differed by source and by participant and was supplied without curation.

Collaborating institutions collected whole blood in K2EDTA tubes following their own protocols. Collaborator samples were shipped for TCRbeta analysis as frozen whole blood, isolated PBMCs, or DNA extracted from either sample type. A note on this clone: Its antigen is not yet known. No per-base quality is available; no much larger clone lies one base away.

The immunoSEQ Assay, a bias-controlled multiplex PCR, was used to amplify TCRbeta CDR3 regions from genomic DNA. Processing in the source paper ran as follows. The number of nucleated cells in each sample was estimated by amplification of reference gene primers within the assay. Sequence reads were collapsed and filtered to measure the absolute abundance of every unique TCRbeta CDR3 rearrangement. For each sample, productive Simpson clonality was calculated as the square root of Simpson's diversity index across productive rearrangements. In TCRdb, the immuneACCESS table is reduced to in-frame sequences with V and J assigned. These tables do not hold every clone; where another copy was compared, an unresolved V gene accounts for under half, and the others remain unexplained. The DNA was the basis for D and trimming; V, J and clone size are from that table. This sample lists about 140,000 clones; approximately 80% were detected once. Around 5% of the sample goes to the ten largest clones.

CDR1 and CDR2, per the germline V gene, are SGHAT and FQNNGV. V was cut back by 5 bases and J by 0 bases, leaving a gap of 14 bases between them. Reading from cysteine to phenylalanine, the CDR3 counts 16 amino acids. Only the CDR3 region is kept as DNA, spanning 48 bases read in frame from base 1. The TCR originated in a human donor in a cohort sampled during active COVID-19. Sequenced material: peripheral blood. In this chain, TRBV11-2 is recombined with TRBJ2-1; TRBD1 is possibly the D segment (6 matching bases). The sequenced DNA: TGTGCCAGCAGCCCACGAGGGGGAATCTCCTACAATGAGCAGTTCTTC. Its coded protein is CASSPRGGISYNEQFF.